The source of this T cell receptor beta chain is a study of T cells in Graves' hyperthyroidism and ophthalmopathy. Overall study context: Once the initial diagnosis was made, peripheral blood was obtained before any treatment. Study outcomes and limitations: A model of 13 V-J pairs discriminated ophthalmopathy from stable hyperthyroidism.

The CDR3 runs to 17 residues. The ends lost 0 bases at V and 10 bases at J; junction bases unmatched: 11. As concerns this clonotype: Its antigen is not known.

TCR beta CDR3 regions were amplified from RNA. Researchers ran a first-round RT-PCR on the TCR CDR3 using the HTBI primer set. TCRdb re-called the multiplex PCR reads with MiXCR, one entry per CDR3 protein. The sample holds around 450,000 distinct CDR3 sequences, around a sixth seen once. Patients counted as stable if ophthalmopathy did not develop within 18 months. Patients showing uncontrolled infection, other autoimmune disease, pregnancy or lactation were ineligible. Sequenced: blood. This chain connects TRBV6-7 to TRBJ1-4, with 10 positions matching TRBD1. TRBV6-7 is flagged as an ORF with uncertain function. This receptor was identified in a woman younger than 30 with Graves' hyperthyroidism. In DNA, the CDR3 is TGTGCCAGCAGTTACTCGGCACCGGGACAGGGGCATGTAAAACTGTTTTTT. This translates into CASSYSAPGQGHVKLFF.